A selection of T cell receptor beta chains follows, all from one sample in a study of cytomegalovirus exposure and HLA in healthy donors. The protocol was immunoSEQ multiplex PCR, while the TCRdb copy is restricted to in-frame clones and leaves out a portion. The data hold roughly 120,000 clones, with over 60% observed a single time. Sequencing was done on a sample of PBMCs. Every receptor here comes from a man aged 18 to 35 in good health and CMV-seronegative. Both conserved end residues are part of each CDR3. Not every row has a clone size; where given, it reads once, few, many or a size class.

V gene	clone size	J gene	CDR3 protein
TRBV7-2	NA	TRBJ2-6	CASSLIRGLGGANVLTF
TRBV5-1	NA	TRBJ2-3	CASSLLTGTDTQYF
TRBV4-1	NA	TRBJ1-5	CASSQKGGLIGGAQPQHF
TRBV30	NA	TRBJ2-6	CAWSVFSSGRLSGANVLTF
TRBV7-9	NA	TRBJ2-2	CASSLRPQVGTNTGELFF
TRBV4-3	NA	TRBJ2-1	CASSQGRAGGSSYNEQFF
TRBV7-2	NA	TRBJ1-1	CASSLGALLNTEAFF
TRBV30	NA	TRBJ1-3	CAWSYSGNTIYF
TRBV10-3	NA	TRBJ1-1	CAISLQGFNTEAFF
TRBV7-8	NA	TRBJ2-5	CASSLRLAGFQETQYF
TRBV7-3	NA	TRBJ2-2	CASSPRLAHAGELFF
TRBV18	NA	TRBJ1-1	CASSPITRNTEAFF
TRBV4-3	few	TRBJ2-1	CASSQVSLGQGKNEQFF
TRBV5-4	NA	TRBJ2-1	CASRASGPGSSYNEQFF
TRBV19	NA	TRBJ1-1	CASSANQRGPINTEAFF
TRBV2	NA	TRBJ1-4	CASNRESSIEKLFF
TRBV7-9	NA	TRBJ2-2	CASSLGGSYTGELFF
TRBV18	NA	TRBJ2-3	CASSPLAGGITDTQYF
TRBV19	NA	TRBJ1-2	CASSSQGTTNINYGYTF
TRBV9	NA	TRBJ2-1	CASSSSAVAGGGNEQFF
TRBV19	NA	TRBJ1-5	CASTFGTGNQPQHF
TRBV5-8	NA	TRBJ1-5	CASSLGGGQHF
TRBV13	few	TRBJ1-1	CASSPGQGAGDTEAFF
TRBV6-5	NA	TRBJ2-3	CASSQTRWGTDTQYF
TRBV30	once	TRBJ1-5	CAWRGGGNQPQHF
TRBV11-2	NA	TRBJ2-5	CASSPGQRRQETQYF
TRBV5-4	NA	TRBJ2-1	CASSKRVSSYNEQFF
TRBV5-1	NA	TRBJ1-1	CASSFAGIGNTEAFF
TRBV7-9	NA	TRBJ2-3	CASSFLRLAGVDTQYF